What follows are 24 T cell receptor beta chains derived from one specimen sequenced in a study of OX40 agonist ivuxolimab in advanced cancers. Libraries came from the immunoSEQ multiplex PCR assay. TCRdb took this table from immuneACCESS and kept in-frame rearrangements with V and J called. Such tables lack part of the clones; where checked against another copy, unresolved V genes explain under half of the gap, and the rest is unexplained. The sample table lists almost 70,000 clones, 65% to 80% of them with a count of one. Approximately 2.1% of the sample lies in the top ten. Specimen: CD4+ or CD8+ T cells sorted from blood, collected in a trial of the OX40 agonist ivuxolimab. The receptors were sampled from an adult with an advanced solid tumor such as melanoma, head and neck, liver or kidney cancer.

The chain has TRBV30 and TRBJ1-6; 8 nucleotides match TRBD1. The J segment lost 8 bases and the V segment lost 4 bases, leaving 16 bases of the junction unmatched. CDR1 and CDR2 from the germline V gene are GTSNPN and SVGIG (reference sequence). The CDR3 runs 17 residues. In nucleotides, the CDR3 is TGTGCCTGGACCCGCCGACGCGGACAGGGAGGGGATTCACCCCTCCACTTT. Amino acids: CAWTRRRGQGGDSPLHF.

The CDR3 bases are TGTGCCAGCAGCTCCAGGGCCGGGCTGAACACTGAAGCTTTCTTT. This encodes CASSSRAGLNTEAFF. The chain combines TRBV7-9 with TRBJ1-1, with TRBD1 as a possible D gene (5 bases). V lost 4 bases, J lost 0 bases, and 12 bases lay in between. The CDR3 extends over 15 amino acids. Germline loops: CDR1 SEHNR, CDR2 FQNEAQ (reference sequence).

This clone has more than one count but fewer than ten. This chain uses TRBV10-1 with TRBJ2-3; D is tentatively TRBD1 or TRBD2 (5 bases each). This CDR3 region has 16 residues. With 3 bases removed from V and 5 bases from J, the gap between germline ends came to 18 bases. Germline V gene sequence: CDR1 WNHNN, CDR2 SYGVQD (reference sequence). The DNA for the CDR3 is TGCGCCAGCAGTGAAGGGGTGAGGGCTCAGGTAGATACGCAGTATTTT. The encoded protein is CASSEGVRAQVDTQYF.

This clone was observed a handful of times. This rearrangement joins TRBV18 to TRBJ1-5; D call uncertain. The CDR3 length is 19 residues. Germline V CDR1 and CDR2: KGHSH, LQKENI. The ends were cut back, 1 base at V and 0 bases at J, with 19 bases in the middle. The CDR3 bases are TGTGCCAGCTCACCACAGAAACAGATTGGCCTGTATAGCAATCAGCCCCAGCATTTT. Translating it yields CASSPQKQIGLYSNQPQHF.

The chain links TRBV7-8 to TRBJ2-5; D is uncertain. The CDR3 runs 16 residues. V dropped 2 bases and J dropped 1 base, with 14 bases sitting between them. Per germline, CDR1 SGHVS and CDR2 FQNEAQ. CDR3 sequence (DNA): TGTGCCAGCAGCTTAACGGGTAAAGGCGCCCAAGAGACCCAGTACTTC. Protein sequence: CASSLTGKGAQETQYF.

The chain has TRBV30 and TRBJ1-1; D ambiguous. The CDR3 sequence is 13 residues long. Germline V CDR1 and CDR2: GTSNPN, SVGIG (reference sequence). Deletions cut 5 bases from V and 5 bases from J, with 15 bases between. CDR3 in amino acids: CAWALSRATEAFF. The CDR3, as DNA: TGTGCCTGGGCGCTCTCAAGGGCGACTGAAGCTTTCTTT.

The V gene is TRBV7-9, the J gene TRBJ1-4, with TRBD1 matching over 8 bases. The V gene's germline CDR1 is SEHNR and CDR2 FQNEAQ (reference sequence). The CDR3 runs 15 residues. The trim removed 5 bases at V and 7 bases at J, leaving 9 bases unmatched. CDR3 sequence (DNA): TGTGCCAGCAGCAATACAGGGGGTTGGGGTGAAAAACTGTTTTTT. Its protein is CASSNTGGWGEKLFF.

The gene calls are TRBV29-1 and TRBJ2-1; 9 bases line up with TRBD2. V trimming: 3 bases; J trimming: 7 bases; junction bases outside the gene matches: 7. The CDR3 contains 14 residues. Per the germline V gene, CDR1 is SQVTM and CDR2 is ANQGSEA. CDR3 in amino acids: CSVDGTSQGNEQFF. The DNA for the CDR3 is TGCAGCGTTGACGGGACTAGCCAAGGAAATGAGCAGTTCTTC.

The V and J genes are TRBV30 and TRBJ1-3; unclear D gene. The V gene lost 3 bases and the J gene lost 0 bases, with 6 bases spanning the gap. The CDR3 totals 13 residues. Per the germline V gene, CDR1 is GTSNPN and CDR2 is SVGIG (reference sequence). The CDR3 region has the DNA TGTGCCTGGAGCCGGCTCTCTGGAAACACCATATATTTT. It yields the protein CAWSRLSGNTIYF.

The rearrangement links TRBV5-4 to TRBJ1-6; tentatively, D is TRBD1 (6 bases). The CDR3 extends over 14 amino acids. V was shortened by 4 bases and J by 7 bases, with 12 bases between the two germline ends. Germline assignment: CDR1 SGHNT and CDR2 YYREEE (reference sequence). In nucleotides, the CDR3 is TGTGCCAGCAGCCTAGGGGGGGTGAATTCACCCCTCCACTTT. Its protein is CASSLGGVNSPLHF.

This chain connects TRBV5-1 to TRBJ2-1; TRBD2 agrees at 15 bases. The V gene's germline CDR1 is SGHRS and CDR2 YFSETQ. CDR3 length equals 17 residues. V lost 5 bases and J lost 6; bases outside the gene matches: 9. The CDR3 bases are TGCGCCAGCAGAGTGGACCCGGGACTAGCGGGGGGCAATGAGCAGTTCTTC. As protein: CASRVDPGLAGGNEQFF. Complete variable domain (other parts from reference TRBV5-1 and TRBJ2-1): KAGVTQTPRYLIKTRGQQVTLSCSPISGHRSVSWYQQTPGQGLQFLFEYFSETQRNKGNFPGRFSGRQFSNSRSEMNVSTLELGDSALYLCASRVDPGLAGGNEQFFGPGTRLTVL.

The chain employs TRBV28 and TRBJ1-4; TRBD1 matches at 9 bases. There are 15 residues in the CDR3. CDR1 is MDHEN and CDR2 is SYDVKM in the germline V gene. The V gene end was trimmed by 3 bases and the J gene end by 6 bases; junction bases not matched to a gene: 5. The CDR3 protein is CASSFGDRVYEKLFF. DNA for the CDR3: TGTGCCAGCAGTTTTGGGGACAGGGTATATGAAAAACTGTTTTTT.

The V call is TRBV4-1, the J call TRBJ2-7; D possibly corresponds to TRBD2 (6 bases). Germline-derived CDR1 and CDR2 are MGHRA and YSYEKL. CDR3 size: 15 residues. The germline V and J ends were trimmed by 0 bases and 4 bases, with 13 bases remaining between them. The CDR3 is CASSQEEGPRYEQYF. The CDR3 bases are TGCGCCAGCAGCCAAGAGGAGGGCCCGAGGTACGAGCAGTACTTC.

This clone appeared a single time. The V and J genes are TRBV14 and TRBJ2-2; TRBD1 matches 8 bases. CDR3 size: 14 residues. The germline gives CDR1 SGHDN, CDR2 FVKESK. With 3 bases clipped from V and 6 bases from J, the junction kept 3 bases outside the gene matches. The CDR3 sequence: CASSQDRVSGELFF. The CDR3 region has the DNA TGTGCCAGCAGCCAGGACAGGGTGTCCGGGGAGCTGTTTTTT.

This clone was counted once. Written as DNA, the CDR3 is TGTGCCAGCAGCTTATCAGGGGAGCACGAGCAGTACTTC. As protein: CASSLSGEHEQYF. This chain joins TRBV7-2 and TRBJ2-7, with D possibly TRBD1 on 6 matching bases. Germline V gene lookup returns CDR1 SGHTA and CDR2 FQGNSA. CDR3 length: 13 amino acids. V was shortened by 2 bases and J by 5 bases, with 10 bases between the two germline ends.

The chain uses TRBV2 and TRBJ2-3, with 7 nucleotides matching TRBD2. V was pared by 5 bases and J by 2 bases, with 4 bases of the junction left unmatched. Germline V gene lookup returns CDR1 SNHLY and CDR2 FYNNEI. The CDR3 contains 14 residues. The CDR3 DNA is TGTGCCAGCAGTAACCTAGCGGTCACAGATACGCAGTATTTT. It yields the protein CASSNLAVTDTQYF.

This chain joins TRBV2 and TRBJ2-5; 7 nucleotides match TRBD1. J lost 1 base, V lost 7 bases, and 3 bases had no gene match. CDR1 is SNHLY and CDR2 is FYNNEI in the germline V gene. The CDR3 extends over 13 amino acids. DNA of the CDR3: TGTGCCAGCATGGGACAGTCCCAAGAGACCCAGTACTTC. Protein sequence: CASMGQSQETQYF.

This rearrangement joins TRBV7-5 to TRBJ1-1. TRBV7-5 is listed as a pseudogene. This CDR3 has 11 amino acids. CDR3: CVRSLATSAFF. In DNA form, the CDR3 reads TGTGTCAGAAGCTTAGCGACGTCGGCTTTCTTT.

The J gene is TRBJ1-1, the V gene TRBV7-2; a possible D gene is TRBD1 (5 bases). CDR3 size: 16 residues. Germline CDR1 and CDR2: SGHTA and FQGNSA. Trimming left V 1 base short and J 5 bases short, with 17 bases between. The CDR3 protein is CASSLGSGRVGTEAFF. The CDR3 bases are TGTGCCAGCAGCTTAGGTTCGGGCAGGGTGGGAACTGAAGCTTTCTTT. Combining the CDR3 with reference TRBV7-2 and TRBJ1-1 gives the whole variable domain GAGVSQSPSNKVTEKGKDVELRCDPISGHTALYWYRQSLGQGLEFLIYFQGNSAPDKSGLPSDRFSAERTGGSVSTLTIQRTQQEDSAVYLCASSLGSGRVGTEAFFGQGTRLTVV.

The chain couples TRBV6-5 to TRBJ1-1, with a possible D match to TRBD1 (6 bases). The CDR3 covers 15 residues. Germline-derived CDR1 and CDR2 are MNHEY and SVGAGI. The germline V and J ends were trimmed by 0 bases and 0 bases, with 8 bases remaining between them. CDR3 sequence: CASSYSNRVNTEAFF. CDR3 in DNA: TGTGCCAGCAGTTACTCGAACAGGGTGAACACTGAAGCTTTCTTT.

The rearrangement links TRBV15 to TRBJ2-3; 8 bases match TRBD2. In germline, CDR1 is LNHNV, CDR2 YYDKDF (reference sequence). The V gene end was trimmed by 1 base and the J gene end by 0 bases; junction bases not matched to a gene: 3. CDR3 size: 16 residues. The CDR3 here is CATSRGSGASTDTQYF. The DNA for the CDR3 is TGTGCCACCAGCAGAGGTAGCGGGGCCAGCACAGATACGCAGTATTTT.

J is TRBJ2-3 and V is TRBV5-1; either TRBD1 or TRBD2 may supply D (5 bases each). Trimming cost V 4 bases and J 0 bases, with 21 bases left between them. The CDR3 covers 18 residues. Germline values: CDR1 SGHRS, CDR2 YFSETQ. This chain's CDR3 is CASSQVRSGTGSTDTQYF. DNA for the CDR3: TGCGCCAGCAGCCAGGTTAGGAGTGGGACGGGGAGCACAGATACGCAGTATTTT.

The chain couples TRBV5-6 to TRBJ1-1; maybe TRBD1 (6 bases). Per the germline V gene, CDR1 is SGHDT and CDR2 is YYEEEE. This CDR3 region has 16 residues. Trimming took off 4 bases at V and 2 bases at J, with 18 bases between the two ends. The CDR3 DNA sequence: TGTGCCAGCAGCGCTAACAGGGTTGGGAGTAACACTGAAGCTTTCTTT. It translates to CASSANRVGSNTEAFF.

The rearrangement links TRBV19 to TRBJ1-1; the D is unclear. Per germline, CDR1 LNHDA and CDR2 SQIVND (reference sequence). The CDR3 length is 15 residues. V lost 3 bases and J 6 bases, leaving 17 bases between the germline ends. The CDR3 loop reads CASSMSQSARAEAFF. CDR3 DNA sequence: TGTGCCAGTAGTATGAGTCAGAGCGCCCGGGCTGAAGCTTTCTTT.